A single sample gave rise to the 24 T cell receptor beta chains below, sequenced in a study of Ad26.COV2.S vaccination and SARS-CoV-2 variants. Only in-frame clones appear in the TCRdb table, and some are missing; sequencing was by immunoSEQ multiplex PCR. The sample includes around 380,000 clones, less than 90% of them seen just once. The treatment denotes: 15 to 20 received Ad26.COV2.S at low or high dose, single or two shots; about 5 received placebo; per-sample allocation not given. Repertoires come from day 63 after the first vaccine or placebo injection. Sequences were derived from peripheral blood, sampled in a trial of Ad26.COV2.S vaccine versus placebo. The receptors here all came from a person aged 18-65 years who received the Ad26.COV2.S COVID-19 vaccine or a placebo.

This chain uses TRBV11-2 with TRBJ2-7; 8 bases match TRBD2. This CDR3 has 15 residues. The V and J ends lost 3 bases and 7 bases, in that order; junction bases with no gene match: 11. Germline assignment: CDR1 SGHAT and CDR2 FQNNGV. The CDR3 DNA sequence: TGTGCCAGCAGCTTCTCCGGGACTAGTCAGTGGGAGCAGTACTTC. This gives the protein CASSFSGTSQWEQYF.

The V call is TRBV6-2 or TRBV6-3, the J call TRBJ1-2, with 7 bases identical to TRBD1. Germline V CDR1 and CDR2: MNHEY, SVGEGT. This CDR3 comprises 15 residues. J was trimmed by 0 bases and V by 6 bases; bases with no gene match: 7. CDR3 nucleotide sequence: TGTGCCAGCAGCCCGACAGGGCTAGCTAACTATGGCTACACCTTC. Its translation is CASSPTGLANYGYTF.

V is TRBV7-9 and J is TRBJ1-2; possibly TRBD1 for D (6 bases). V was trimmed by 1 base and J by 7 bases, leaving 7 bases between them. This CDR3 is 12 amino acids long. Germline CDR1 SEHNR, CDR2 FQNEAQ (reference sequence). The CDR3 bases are TGTGCCAGCAGCTTAGACAGGGCTGGCTACACCTTC. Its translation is CASSLDRAGYTF.

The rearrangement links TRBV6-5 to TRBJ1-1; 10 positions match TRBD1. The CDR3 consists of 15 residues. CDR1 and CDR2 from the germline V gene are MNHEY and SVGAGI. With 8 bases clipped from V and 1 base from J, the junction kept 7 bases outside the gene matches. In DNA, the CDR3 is TGTGCCAGCCGTCCCGGGACAGGGGAGAACACTGAAGCTTTCTTT. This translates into CASRPGTGENTEAFF.

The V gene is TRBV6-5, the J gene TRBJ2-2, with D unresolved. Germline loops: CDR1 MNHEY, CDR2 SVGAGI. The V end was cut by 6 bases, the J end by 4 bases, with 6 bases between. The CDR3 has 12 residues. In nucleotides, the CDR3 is TGTGCCAGCAGAGATAGCACCGGGGAGCTGTTTTTT. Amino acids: CASRDSTGELFF.

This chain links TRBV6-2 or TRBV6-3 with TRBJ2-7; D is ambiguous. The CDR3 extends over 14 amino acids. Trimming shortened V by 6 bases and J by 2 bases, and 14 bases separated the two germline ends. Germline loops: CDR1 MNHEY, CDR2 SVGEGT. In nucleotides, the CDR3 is TGTGCCAGCAGCCCTCATTACCGTACCTACGAGCAGTACTTC. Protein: CASSPHYRTYEQYF.

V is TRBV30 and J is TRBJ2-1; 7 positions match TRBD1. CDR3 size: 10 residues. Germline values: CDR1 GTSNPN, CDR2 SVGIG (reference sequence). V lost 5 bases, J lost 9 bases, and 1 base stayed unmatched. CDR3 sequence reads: CAWAGGEQFF. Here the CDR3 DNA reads TGTGCCTGGGCAGGGGGTGAGCAGTTCTTC.

CDR3 in amino acids: CASSISGDLAGEQFF. In DNA form, the CDR3 reads TGTGCCAGCAGCATTAGCGGGGACCTGGCGGGTGAGCAGTTCTTC. J is TRBJ2-1 and V is TRBV7-6; 8 bases fit TRBD2. Trimming took 5 bases from V and 9 from J; bases not matched to a gene: 12. The CDR3 covers 15 residues. CDR1 SGHVS and CDR2 FNYEAQ come from the germline V gene. The variable domain in full, completed from reference TRBV7-6 and TRBJ2-1, reads GAGVSQSPRYKVTKRGQDVALRCDPISGHVSLYWYRQALGQGPEFLTYFNYEAQQDKSGLPNDRFSAERPEGSISTLTIQRTEQRDSAMYRCASSISGDLAGEQFFGPGTRLTVL.

CDR3 DNA: TGCAGCGTTGAAGACAGGGGGACCTACGAGCAGTACTTC. As protein: CSVEDRGTYEQYF. The chain combines TRBV29-1 with TRBJ2-7, with 7 bases matching TRBD1. This CDR3 is 13 amino acids long. Unmatched junction bases numbered 1, after V lost 0 bases and J lost 2 bases. Per the germline V gene, CDR1 is SQVTM and CDR2 is ANQGSEA.

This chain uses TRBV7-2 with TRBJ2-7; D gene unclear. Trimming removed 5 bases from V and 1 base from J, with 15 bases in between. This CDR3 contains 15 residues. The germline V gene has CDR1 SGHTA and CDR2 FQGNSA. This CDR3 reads CASSTELMGSYEQYF. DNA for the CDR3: TGTGCCAGCAGCACGGAGCTTATGGGGTCCTACGAGCAGTACTTC.

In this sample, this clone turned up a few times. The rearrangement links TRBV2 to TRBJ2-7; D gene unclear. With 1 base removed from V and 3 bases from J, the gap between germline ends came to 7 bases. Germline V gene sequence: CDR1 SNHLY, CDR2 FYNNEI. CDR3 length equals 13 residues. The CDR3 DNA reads TGTGCCAGCAGTGAAGGTTACAACTACGAGCAGTACTTC. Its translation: CASSEGYNYEQYF.

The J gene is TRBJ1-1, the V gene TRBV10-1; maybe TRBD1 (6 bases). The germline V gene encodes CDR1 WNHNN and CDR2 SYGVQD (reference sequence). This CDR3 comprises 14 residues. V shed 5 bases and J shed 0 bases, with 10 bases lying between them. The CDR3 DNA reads TGCGCCAGCAGTTCCGGGACAATGAACACTGAAGCTTTCTTT. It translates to CASSSGTMNTEAFF.

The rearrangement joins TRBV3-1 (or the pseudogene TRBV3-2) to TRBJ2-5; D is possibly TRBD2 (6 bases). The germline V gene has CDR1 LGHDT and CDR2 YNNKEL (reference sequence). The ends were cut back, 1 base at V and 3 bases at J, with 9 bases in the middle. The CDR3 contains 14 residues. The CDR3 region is CASSQVGGEETQYF. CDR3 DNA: TGTGCCAGCAGCCAAGTTGGAGGGGAAGAGACCCAGTACTTC.

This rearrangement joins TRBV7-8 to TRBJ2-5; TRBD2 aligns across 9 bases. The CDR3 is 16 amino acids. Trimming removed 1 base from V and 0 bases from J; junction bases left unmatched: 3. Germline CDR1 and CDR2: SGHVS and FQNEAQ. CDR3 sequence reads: CASSLGASGDQETQYF. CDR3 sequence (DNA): TGTGCCAGCAGCTTAGGGGCTAGCGGGGACCAAGAGACCCAGTACTTC.

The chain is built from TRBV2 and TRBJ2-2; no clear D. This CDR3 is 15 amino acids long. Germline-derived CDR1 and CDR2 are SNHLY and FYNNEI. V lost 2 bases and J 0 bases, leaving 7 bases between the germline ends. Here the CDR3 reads CASSETPANTGELFF. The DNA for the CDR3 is TGTGCCAGCAGTGAAACACCCGCGAACACCGGGGAGCTGTTTTTT.

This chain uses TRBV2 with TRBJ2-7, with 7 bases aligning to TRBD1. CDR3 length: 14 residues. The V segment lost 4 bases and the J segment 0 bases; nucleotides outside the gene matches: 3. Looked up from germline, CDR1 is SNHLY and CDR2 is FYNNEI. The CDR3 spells CASSADRSSYEQYF. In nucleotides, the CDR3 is TGTGCCAGCAGTGCGGACAGGAGCTCCTACGAGCAGTACTTC.

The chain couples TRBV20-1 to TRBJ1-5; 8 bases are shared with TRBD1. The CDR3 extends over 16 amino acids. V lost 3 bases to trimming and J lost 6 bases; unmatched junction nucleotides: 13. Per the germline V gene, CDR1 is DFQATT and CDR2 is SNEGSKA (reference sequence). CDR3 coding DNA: TGCAGTGCTAGTCACGACTCAGGGGGCTCGACTCAGCCCCAGCATTTT. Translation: CSASHDSGGSTQPQHF.

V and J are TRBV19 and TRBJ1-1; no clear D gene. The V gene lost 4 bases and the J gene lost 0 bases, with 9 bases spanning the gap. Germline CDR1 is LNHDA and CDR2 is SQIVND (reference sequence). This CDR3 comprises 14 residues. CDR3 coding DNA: TGTGCCAGTAGTAGGGTGGAGGTGAACACTGAAGCTTTCTTT. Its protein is CASSRVEVNTEAFF. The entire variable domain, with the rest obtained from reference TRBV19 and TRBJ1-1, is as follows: DGGITQSPKYLFRKEGQNVTLSCEQNLNHDAMYWYRQDPGQGLRLIYYSQIVNDFQKGDIAEGYSVSREKKESFPLTVTSAQKNPTAFYLCASSRVEVNTEAFFGQGTRLTVV.

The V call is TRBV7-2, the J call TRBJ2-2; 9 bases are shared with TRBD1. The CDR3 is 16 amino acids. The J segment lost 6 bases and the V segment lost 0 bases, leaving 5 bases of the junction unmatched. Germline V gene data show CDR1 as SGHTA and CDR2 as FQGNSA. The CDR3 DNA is TGTGCCAGCAGCTTAGCAACAGGGGGCGGCTCCGGGGAGCTGTTTTTT. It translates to CASSLATGGGSGELFF.

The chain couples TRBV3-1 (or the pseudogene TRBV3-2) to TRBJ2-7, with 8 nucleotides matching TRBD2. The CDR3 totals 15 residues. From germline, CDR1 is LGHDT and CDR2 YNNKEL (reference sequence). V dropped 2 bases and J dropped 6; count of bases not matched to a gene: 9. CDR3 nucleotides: TGTGCCAGCAGCCAAACCTCCGGGGGGGCCTCCGAGCAGTACTTC. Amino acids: CASSQTSGGASEQYF.

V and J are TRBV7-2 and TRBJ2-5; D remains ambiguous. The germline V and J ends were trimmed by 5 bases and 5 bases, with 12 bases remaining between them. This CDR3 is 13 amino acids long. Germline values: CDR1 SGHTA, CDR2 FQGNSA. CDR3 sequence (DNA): TGTGCCAGCAGCCCACCCAATCGGGAGACCCAGTACTTC. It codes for CASSPPNRETQYF.

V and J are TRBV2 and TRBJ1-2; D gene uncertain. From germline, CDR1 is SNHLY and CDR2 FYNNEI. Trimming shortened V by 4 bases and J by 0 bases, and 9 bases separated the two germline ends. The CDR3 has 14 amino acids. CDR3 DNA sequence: TGTGCCAGCAGTGGACGGATACCTAACTATGGCTACACCTTC. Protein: CASSGRIPNYGYTF.

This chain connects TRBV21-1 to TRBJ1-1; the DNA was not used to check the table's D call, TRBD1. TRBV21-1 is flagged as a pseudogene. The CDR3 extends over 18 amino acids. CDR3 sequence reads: CASSKGGDRGSWNTEAFF. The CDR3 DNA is TGTGCCAGCAGCAAAGGCGGGGACAGGGGTTCTTGGAACACTGAAGCTTTCTTT.

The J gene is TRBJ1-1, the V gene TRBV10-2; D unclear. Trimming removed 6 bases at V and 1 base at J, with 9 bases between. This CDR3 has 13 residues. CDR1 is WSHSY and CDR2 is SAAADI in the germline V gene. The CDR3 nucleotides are TGCGCCAGCAGGTACGGGTCGAACACTGAAGCTTTCTTT. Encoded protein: CASRYGSNTEAFF.